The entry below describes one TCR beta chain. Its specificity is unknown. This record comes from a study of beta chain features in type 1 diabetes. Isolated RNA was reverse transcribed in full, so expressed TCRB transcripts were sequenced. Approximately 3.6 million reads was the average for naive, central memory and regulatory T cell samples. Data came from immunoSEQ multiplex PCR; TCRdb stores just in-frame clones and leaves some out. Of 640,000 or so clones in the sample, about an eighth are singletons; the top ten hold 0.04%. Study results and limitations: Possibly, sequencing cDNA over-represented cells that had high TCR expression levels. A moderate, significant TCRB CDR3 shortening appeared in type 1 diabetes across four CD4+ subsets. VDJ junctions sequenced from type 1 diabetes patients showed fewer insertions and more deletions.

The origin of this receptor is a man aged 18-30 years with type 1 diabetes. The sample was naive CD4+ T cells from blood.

This chain's CDR3 is CASSLVGINYEQYF. The CDR3 region has the DNA TGTGCCAGCAGCTTAGTAGGGATAAATTACGAGCAGTACTTC. The chain combines TRBV7-2 with TRBJ2-7, with D hard to call. The CDR3 runs to 14 residues. Germline CDR1 SGHTA, CDR2 FQGNSA. V was shortened by 1 base and J by 4 bases, with 11 bases between the two germline ends. The full variable domain, its missing parts supplied by reference TRBV7-2 and TRBJ2-7, is GAGVSQSPSNKVTEKGKDVELRCDPISGHTALYWYRQSLGQGLEFLIYFQGNSAPDKSGLPSDRFSAERTGGSVSTLTIQRTQQEDSAVYLCASSLVGINYEQYFGPGTRLTVT.